Each of the 4 T cell receptor beta chains below was sequenced from the same sample in a study of blood T cell repertoires in COVID-19 (dated by TCRdb to 2018 to 2020). Library prep was done by the immunoSEQ multiplex PCR assay. TCRdb carries this immuneACCESS record with in-frame sequences only. Its versions omit some clonotypes, under half of them owing to an unresolved V gene in the studies checked, with the rest unexplained. This sample gives roughly 330,000 clones in total; around 87% of them show up just once. The ten most abundant clones make up roughly 5.3% of the sample. The material sequenced was PBMCs or T cells enriched from blood (not recorded which). Source of these receptors: a woman aged 30 to 39 who had recovered from COVID-19.

This clone occurred a few times. The rearrangement links TRBV19 to TRBJ1-2, with D possibly TRBD1 on 5 matching bases. Germline V lookup: CDR1 LNHDA, CDR2 SQIVND (reference sequence). The CDR3 covers 14 residues. Between the trimmed V and J ends, which lost 0 bases and 8 bases, there was a span of 13 bases. The CDR3 DNA follows: TGTGCCAGTAGTATAGAGGGCGCAGGGCTGGGCTACACCTTC. The encoded protein is CASSIEGAGLGYTF.

The chain has TRBV6-5 and TRBJ2-7, with 9 bases identical to TRBD1. V dropped 6 bases and J dropped 5; count of bases not matched to a gene: 8. Germline-derived CDR1 and CDR2 are MNHEY and SVGAGI. The CDR3 totals 14 residues. CDR3 DNA sequence: TGTGCCAGCAGACAGACAGGGGGTAAAAACGAGCAGTACTTC. As protein: CASRQTGGKNEQYF.

This clone has a single count. CDR3: CASSNPLTDYGYTF. CDR3 coding DNA: TGTGCCAGCAGCAATCCACTGACAGACTATGGCTACACCTTC. The V and J genes are TRBV7-9 and TRBJ1-2; D is perhaps TRBD1 (5 bases). V lost 5 bases to trimming and J lost 3 bases, with 13 bases between them. The CDR3 contains 14 residues. The germline CDR1 and CDR2 sequences are SEHNR and FQNEAQ (reference sequence).

This chain joins TRBV14 and TRBJ1-3, with 7 bases matching TRBD1. CDR1 and CDR2 (germline): SGHDN, FVKESK. The trim removed 4 bases at V and 0 bases at J, leaving 6 bases unmatched. CDR3 length equals 16 residues. DNA for the CDR3: TGTGCCAGCAGCCCAGGACAGGCGGTCTCTGGAAACACCATATATTTT. Its protein is CASSPGQAVSGNTIYF.